This T cell receptor beta chain was retrieved from a study of control samples from healthy donors and cancer patients. Per germline, CDR1 SGHAT and CDR2 FQNNGV. Trimming cost V 5 bases and J 8 bases; bases outside gene matches: 5. This CDR3 is 13 amino acids long. Assay: immunoSEQ multiplex PCR; the TCRdb copy retains only in-frame clones and omits some. This table holds around 110,000 clones, over 75% found once. Sequencing was carried out using PBMCs. The clonotype originates from a woman aged 45-65 years with colorectal cancer. The chain uses TRBV11-2 and TRBJ1-3; 8 bases are shared with TRBD1. CDR3 DNA sequence: TGTGCCAGCAGCCAGGGGGCCTGGGACACCATATATTTT. It specifies CASSQGAWDTIYF. Complete variable domain (other parts from reference TRBV11-2 and TRBJ1-3): EAGVAQSPRYKIIEKRQSVAFWCNPISGHATLYWYQQILGQGPKLLIQFQNNGVVDDSQLPKDRFSAERLKGVDSTLKIQPAKLEDSAVYLCASSQGAWDTIYFGEGSWLTVV.